This T cell receptor (beta chain) appears in the sequencing data of a study of identical twins. TCRdb called the 5' RACE reads again in MiXCR, with one record for every CDR3 protein. The sample contains 200,000 to 250,000 distinct CDR3 sequences, around 8% of which appear only once. Study conclusions and caveats: Not following the same donors, the study drew its conclusions from cross-sectional statistical analysis. Fewer insertions marked abundant cord blood beta clonotypes; young adult naive trended weakly, memory not at all.

This clonotype was counted many times. As yet, its antigen is unknown. This CDR3 is built from 14 residues. Germline values: CDR1 SQVTM, CDR2 ANQGSEA. V gave up 7 bases and J gave up 0 bases, with 13 bases separating them. These same records also appear under a second study, on yellow fever vaccine responses in identical twins.

This chain joins TRBV29-1 and TRBJ2-1; D is perhaps TRBD2 (6 bases). The clonotype was recovered from a woman aged 18-35 years in good health. Sequenced sample: memory (CD45RO+) T cells sorted from blood. As DNA, the CDR3 is TGCAGCGGGAGGGAGGAAAACTCCTACAATGAGCAGTTCTTC. Translated, it gives CSGREENSYNEQFF.